This TCR beta chain is from a study of T cells after somatic rescue of genetic block. Generated by immunoSEQ multiplex PCR, the TCRdb table keeps only in-frame clones and is missing some. The table has tens of thousands of clones, about 90% seen once; the top ten hold around 1.5%. The CDR3 totals 12 residues. CDR1 and CDR2 (germline): GTSNPN, SVGIG (reference sequence). J was trimmed by 10 bases and V by 5 bases; bases with no gene match: 8. Sequenced material: peripheral blood mononuclear cells (PBMCs). This TCR was recovered from a woman aged 18-29 years. This chain joins TRBV30 and TRBJ2-1; 7 bases fit TRBD2. CDR3 region: CAWQSGTIEQFF. The DNA for the CDR3 is TGTGCCTGGCAATCCGGGACTATAGAGCAGTTCTTC.